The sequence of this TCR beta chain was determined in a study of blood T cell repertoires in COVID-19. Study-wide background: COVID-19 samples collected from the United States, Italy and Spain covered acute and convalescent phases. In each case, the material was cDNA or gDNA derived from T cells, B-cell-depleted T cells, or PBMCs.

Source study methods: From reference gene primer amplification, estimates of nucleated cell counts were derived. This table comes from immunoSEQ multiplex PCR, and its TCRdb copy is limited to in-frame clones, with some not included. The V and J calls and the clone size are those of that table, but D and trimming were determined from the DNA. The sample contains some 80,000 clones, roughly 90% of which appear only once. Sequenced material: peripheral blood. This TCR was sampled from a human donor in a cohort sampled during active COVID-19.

DNA of the CDR3: TGTGCCAGCAGTCCGACAGTTAACATCGGGTATGGCTACACCTTC. This codes for CASSPTVNIGYGYTF. The chain employs TRBV2 and TRBJ1-2; maybe TRBD1 (5 bases). V was clipped by 5 bases and J by 5 bases, with 18 bases between them. There are 15 residues in the CDR3. The germline gives CDR1 SNHLY, CDR2 FYNNEI. The full variable domain, with the rest looked up from reference TRBV2 and TRBJ1-2, is EPEVTQTPSHQVTQMGQEVILRCVPISNHLYFYWYRQILGQKVEFLVSFYNNEISEKSEIFDDQFSVERPDGSNFTLKIRSTKLEDSAMYFCASSPTVNIGYGYTFGSGTRLTVV.